A single sample is the source of the 18 T cell receptor beta chains below, sequenced in a study of blood T cell repertoires in COVID-19. The repertoire was sequenced with immunoSEQ multiplex PCR; TCRdb's copy has only in-frame clones and lacks some. The data hold 300,000 to 350,000 clones, with 75% to 90% observed a single time. The sequencing sample was made of PBMCs or T cells enriched from blood (not recorded which). Receptors originate from a young man who had recovered from COVID-19.

The V and J genes are TRBV7-6 and TRBJ2-1, with TRBD1 identical over 9 bases. J was trimmed by 7 bases and V by 4 bases; bases with no gene match: 8. Germline-derived CDR1 and CDR2 are SGHVS and FNYEAQ. The CDR3 consists of 15 residues. CDR3 region: CASSYPGGTGNEQFF. DNA of the CDR3: TGTGCCAGCAGCTACCCCGGGGGGACAGGGAATGAGCAGTTCTTC.

This sequence joins TRBV6-2 or TRBV6-3 and TRBJ2-4, with 9 bases fitting TRBD1. CDR3 length: 20 residues. Germline assignment: CDR1 MNHEY and CDR2 SVGEGT. The V gene end was trimmed by 2 bases and the J gene end by 1 base; junction bases not matched to a gene: 15. In DNA form, the CDR3 reads TGTGCCAGCAGTTACGTGGTCGGGACAGGGAAAATATATGCCAAAAACATTCAGTACTTC. Its translation: CASSYVVGTGKIYAKNIQYF.

The chain uses TRBV7-2 and TRBJ1-2, with 7 positions matching TRBD1. Trimming took 5 bases from V and 4 from J; bases not matched to a gene: 10. The CDR3 sequence is 15 residues long. In germline, CDR1 is SGHTA, CDR2 FQGNSA. The DNA of the CDR3 is TGTGCCAGCAGCCCAGGGACAGCTGGCGGCTATGGCTACACCTTC. Its translation: CASSPGTAGGYGYTF.

The count of this clone is one. V and J are TRBV6-2 or TRBV6-3 and TRBJ1-6, with TRBD1 matching 7 bases. Unmatched junction bases numbered 6, after V lost 0 bases and J lost 7 bases. In germline, CDR1 is MNHEY, CDR2 SVGEGT. CDR3 length equals 16 residues. The CDR3 spells CASSYSKTGENSPLHF. As DNA, the CDR3 is TGTGCCAGCAGTTACTCGAAAACAGGGGAGAATTCACCCCTCCACTTT.

This rearrangement joins TRBV14 to TRBJ1-1; no firm D call. Per the germline V gene, CDR1 is SGHDN and CDR2 is FVKESK. The ends were cut back, 1 base at V and 2 bases at J, with 8 bases in the middle. This CDR3 has 14 amino acids. CDR3 residues: CASSQVSGNTEAFF. Written as DNA, the CDR3 is TGTGCCAGCAGCCAAGTTTCCGGTAACACTGAAGCTTTCTTT.

With regard to this clone: The sample carries other DNA sequences with the same CDR3. The chain carries TRBV5-1 and TRBJ2-7; no clear D gene. The germline CDR1 and CDR2 sequences are SGHRS and YFSETQ. CDR3 length equals 14 residues. V was clipped by 0 bases and J by 0 bases, with 7 bases between them. The DNA of the CDR3 is TGCGCCAGCAGCTTGGGGCGGAGCTCCTACGAGCAGTACTTC. Its translation: CASSLGRSSYEQYF.

The chain uses TRBV30 and TRBJ2-7, with 8 bases fitting TRBD2. V gave up 4 bases and J gave up 5 bases; unmatched junction bases: 7. CDR1 and CDR2 (germline): GTSNPN, SVGIG (reference sequence). This CDR3 is built from 13 residues. DNA of the CDR3: TGTGCCTGGAATAGCGGGGCCGGGAACGAGCAGTACTTC. It translates to CAWNSGAGNEQYF. The complete variable domain, with remaining parts taken from reference TRBV30 and TRBJ2-7, reads SQTIHQWPATLVQPVGSPLSLECTVEGTSNPNLYWYRQAAGRGLQLLFYSVGIGQISSEVPQNLSASRPQDRQFILSSKKLLLSDSGFYLCAWNSGAGNEQYFGPGTRLTVT.

Concerning this clone: The junction does not match germline at one end; this may be a read error. V is TRBV7-2 and J is TRBJ2-7; weak D call: TRBD1 (5 bases). Germline V CDR1 and CDR2: SGHTA, FQGNSA. CDR3 length: 12 amino acids. CDR3 amino acids: CASSLAVTGATF. Here the CDR3 DNA reads TGTGCCAGCAGCTTAGCGGTCACAGGAGCAACCTTC.

The V and J genes are TRBV27 and TRBJ1-3; a possible D gene is TRBD1 (5 bases). Germline values: CDR1 MNHEY, CDR2 SMNVEV (reference sequence). The CDR3 has 16 residues. V gave up 7 bases and J gave up 1 base, with 17 bases separating them. CDR3 DNA: TGTGCCAGCAAATTTGTCCCCGCAGGGTCTGGAAACACCATATATTTT. Amino acids: CASKFVPAGSGNTIYF.

V gene TRBV30 combines with J gene TRBJ1-3, with D uncertain. The CDR3 is made up of 15 amino acids. Trimming cost V 0 bases and J 0 bases, with 9 bases left between them. Germline V CDR1 and CDR2: GTSNPN, SVGIG (reference sequence). The CDR3 bases are TGTGCCTGGAGTGTAGGTTACAGCTCTGGAAACACCATATATTTT. It encodes CAWSVGYSSGNTIYF.

The gene calls are TRBV5-4 and TRBJ1-6; 9 nucleotides match TRBD1. Trimming cost V 4 bases and J 9 bases; bases outside gene matches: 5. The CDR3 length is 14 residues. Germline V gives CDR1 SGHNT, CDR2 YYREEE (reference sequence). CDR3 protein: CASSGGTGTSPLHF. The DNA for the CDR3 is TGTGCCAGCAGCGGGGGGACAGGGACTTCACCCCTCCACTTT.

With respect to this clone: This sample also contains other DNA sequences that code for the same CDR3. J is TRBJ1-2 and V is TRBV7-9; the D gene is possibly TRBD1 (6 bases). V lost 1 base, J lost 6 bases, and 9 bases lay in between. In germline, CDR1 is SEHNR, CDR2 FQNEAQ (reference sequence). CDR3 size: 13 residues. CDR3 coding DNA: TGTGCCAGCAGCTTAGTACAGGGAGATGGCTACACCTTC. It yields the protein CASSLVQGDGYTF. Using reference TRBV7-9 and TRBJ1-2 for the parts outside the CDR3, the full variable domain is DTGVSQNPRHKITKRGQNVTFRCDPISEHNRLYWYRQTLGQGPEFLTYFQNEAQLEKSRLLSDRFSAERPKGSFSTLEIQRTEQGDSAMYLCASSLVQGDGYTFGSGTRLTVV.

The genes are TRBV7-2 and TRBJ1-2; 7 bases agree with TRBD1. Germline V gives CDR1 SGHTA, CDR2 FQGNSA. The CDR3 loop spans 14 amino acids. J gave up 4 bases and V 6 bases, and 8 bases lay outside the gene matches. CDR3 in DNA: TGTGCCAGCAGACGTGCTGGACAGGTCTATGGCTACACCTTC. Amino acid sequence: CASRRAGQVYGYTF.

V gene TRBV13 combines with J gene TRBJ2-7; D unclear. The CDR3 totals 12 residues. Germline CDR1 and CDR2: PRHDT and FYEKMQ (reference sequence). The V end lost 0 bases, the J end lost 3 bases, and 3 bases lay between the germline ends. CDR3 protein: CASSLGLYEQYF. The CDR3 region has the DNA TGTGCCAGCAGCTTAGGCCTCTACGAGCAGTACTTC.

V is TRBV9 and J is TRBJ1-1; weak D call: TRBD1 (5 bases). Germline loops: CDR1 SGDLS, CDR2 YYNGEE. Trimming cost V 0 bases and J 3 bases, with 12 bases left between them. The length of the CDR3 is 15 residues. The CDR3 DNA is TGTGCCAGCAGCGTAGGCGGGGGGACGGACACTGAAGCTTTCTTT. Translation: CASSVGGGTDTEAFF.

The chain couples TRBV6-1 to TRBJ1-1, with D possibly matching TRBD1 (6 bases). This CDR3 contains 15 residues. The ends were cut back, 1 base at V and 0 bases at J, with 9 bases in the middle. CDR1 is MNHNS and CDR2 is SASEGT in the germline V gene. The CDR3 is CASSEVGQMNTEAFF. Written as DNA, the CDR3 is TGTGCCAGCAGTGAAGTGGGACAAATGAACACTGAAGCTTTCTTT.

V is TRBV5-6 and J is TRBJ2-4; D perhaps matches TRBD2 (6 bases). The CDR3 consists of 13 residues. Germline lookup yields CDR1 SGHDT and CDR2 YYEEEE. CDR3 amino acids: CASAGTEKNIQYF. The CDR3 region has the DNA TGTGCGAGCGCGGGGACCGAAAAAAACATTCAGTACTTC.

This chain links TRBV27 with TRBJ2-3; possible D gene TRBD2, 6 bases. Germline V CDR1 and CDR2: MNHEY, SMNVEV (reference sequence). V gave up 8 bases and J gave up 0 bases, with 9 bases separating them. This CDR3 is 13 amino acids long. CDR3 amino acids: CASPGLSTDTQYF. The CDR3 DNA reads TGTGCCAGCCCGGGACTTAGCACAGATACGCAGTATTTT.